This entry describes one TCR beta chain. Germline lookup yields CDR1 SGHNT and CDR2 YYREEE (reference sequence). The CDR3 is made up of 16 amino acids. V lost 0 bases and J lost 5; bases outside the gene matches: 8. The protocol was immunoSEQ multiplex PCR, while the TCRdb copy is restricted to in-frame clones and leaves out a portion. This repertoire shows tens of thousands of clones, 75% to 80% found once; its top ten account for more than 20%. The data originate from a study of OX40 agonist ivuxolimab in advanced cancers. V usage is TRBV5-4 and J usage is TRBJ1-2; 9 bases line up with TRBD1. Sequencing was performed on CD4+ or CD8+ T cells sorted from blood, taken in a trial of the OX40 agonist ivuxolimab. The receptor was derived from an adult with an advanced solid tumor such as melanoma, head and neck, liver or kidney cancer. CDR3 amino acids: CASSLEVWTGEYGYTF. The CDR3 region has the DNA TGTGCCAGCAGCTTGGAGGTGTGGACAGGGGAATATGGCTACACCTTC.